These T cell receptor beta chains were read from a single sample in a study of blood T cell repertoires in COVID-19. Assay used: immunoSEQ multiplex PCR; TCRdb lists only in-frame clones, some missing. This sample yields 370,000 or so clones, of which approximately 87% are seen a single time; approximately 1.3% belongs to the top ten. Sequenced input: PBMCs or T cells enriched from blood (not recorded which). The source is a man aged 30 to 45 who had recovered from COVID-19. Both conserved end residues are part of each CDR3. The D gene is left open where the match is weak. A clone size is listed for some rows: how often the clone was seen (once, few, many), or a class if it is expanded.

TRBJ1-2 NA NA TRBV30 TGTGCCTGGAGTGCACAGGACAGCCGCTCTTATGGCTACACCTTC CAWSAQDSRSYGYTF
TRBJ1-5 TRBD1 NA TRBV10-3 TGTGCCATCAGCAACACAGGGGACCAGCCCCAGCATTTT CAISNTGDQPQHF
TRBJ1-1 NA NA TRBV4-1 TGCGCCAGCAGGGGCCCCTTAAGGGGAACTGAAGCTTTCTTT CASRGPLRGTEAFF
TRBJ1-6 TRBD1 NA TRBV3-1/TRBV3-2 TGTGCCAGCAGCCTGACCCCGGGGACAGCCAATTCACCCCTCCACTTT CASSLTPGTANSPLHF
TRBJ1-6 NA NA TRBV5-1 TGCGCCAGCAGCTTTGCCAGGGGAGACTCACCCCTCCACTTT CASSFARGDSPLHF
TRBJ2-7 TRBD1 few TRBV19 TGTGCCAGTAGTATCTTGGGACAGTCCTACGAGCAGTACTTC CASSILGQSYEQYF
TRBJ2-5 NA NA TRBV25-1 TGTGCCAGCAATGAACAGGCCGGAGAGACCCAGTACTTC CASNEQAGETQYF
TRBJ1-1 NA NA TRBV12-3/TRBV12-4 TGTGCCAGCAGTCGTCCGGTGAACACTGAAGCTTTCTTT CASSRPVNTEAFF
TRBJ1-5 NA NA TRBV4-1 TGCGCCAGCAGCCAATTGAACCGAGACAATCAGCCCCAGCATTTT CASSQLNRDNQPQHF
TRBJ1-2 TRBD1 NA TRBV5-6 TGTGCCAGCAGCTTTAGGACAGGGTTGTATGGCTACACCTTC CASSFRTGLYGYTF
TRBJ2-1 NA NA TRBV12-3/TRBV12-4 TGTGCCAGCAGTTTAGGAGACGGACTCTCGTTCTTC CASSLGDGLSFF
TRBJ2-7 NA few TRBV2 TGTGCCACCTCTAGAAACTACGAGCAGTACTTC CATSRNYEQYF
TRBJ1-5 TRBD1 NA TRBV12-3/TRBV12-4 TGTGCCAGCAGTTTTGACCAGGGGGGTTTTCGGCATTTT CASSFDQGGFRHF
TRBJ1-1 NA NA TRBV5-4 TGTGCCAGCAGCGTGGACAGCCGGAACACTGAAGCTTTCTTT CASSVDSRNTEAFF
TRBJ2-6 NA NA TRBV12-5 TGTGCTAGTGGTTTGGTAATAGCCAACGTCCTGACTTTC CASGLVIANVLTF
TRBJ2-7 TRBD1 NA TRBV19 TGTGCCGTCTCCAACAGGGGCGATATCCACGAGCAGTACTTC CAVSNRGDIHEQYF
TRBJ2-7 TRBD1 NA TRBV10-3 TGTGCCATCCGGGACAGGGAATACGAGCAGTACTTC CAIRDREYEQYF
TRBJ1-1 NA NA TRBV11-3 TGTGCCAGCAGCTTAAACGCGGGACTTTCTGAAAAAGCTTTCTTT CASSLNAGLSEKAFF
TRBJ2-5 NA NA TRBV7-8 TGTGCCAGCAGCTTTCGCCCCACGATGCAGGGATTGAAGGAGACCCAGTACTTC CASSFRPTMQGLKETQYF
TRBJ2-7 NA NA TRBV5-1 TGCGCCAGCAGCATGTCAGGGTTTGCGGTCGACGAGCAGTACTTC CASSMSGFAVDEQYF
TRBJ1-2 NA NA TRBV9 TGTGCCAGCCGTTCGGGGGTTGATGGCTACACCTTC CASRSGVDGYTF
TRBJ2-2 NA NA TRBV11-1 TGTGCCAGCAGCCAGGACAGCCTATTTCGGGCCGGGGAGCTGTTTTTT CASSQDSLFRAGELFF
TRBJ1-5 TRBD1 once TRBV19 TGTGCCAGTCGCGGGACAGACAATCAGCCCCAGCATTTT CASRGTDNQPQHF
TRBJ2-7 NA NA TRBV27 TGTGCCAGCAGTCCCAGGGGGGAGCGGAACGAGCAGTACTTC CASSPRGERNEQYF
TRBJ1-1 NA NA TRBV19 TGTGCCAGTGAGGGGGGGCTCATGAACACTGAAGCTTTCTTT CASEGGLMNTEAFF
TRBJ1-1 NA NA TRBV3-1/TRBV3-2 TGTGCCAGCAGCCACGTGGACAGACTGAACACTGAAGCTTTCTTT CASSHVDRLNTEAFF
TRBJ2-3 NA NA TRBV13 TGTGCCAGCAGCCCCAGGTTCTCCCGTAGCACAGATACGCAGTATTTT CASSPRFSRSTDTQYF
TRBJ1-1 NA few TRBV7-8 TGTGCCAGCAGCTCGATTGGGCCCCGTCCCACCACTGAAGCTTTCTTT CASSSIGPRPTTEAFF
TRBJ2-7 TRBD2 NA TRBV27 TGTGCCAGCAGTTTATCGGGGACTAGCGGCTCCTACGAGCAGTACTTC CASSLSGTSGSYEQYF
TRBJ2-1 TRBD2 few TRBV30 TGTGCCTGGAGTGGAGCGTCAGGCCTAGCGGTCTCCTACAATGAGCAGTTCTTC CAWSGASGLAVSYNEQFF
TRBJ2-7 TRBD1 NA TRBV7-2 TGTGCCAGCAGCACCGGGACAGGAGACTACGAGCAGTACTTC CASSTGTGDYEQYF
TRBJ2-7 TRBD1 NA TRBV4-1 TGCGCCAGCAGCCCCCTCGGGACAGGCATCAGCTCCTACGAGCAGTACTTC CASSPLGTGISSYEQYF
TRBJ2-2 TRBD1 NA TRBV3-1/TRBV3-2 TGTGCCAGCAGCCAACAGGGACAGGGGGCGCGTACCGGGGAGCTGTTTTTT CASSQQGQGARTGELFF
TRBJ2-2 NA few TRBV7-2 TGTGCCAGCAGCTTAGGGGGAAACAGGGCCGGGGAGCTGTTTTTT CASSLGGNRAGELFF
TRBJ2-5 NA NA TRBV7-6 TGTGCCAGTAGCAAGAGGGGGCAAGAGACCCAGTACTTC CASSKRGQETQYF
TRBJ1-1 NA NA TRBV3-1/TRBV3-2 TGTGCCAGCAGCCAAGATGTGTGGAGGGAGGGTGAAGCTTTCTTT CASSQDVWREGEAFF
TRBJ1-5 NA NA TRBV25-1 TGTGCCAGCAGTATTTCTGGCAATCAGCCCCAGCATTTT CASSISGNQPQHF
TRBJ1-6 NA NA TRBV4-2 TGTGCCAGCAGCCTCGGGGGTTCAGATTCACCCCTCCACTTT CASSLGGSDSPLHF
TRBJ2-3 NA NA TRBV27 TGTGCCAGCAGTTCGATGGGGCGAACCACAGATACGCAGTATTTT CASSSMGRTTDTQYF